Each of the 14 T cell receptor beta chains below was sequenced from the same sample in a study of long-term antiretroviral therapy in people with HIV. At survey level, the immunoSEQ assay was run in its v3.0 version. Repertoires were generated with immunoSEQ multiplex PCR, while TCRdb's copy carries only in-frame clones and drops some. Here the sample spans roughly 17,000 clones, about 95% being singletons. The specimen was unsorted PBMCs, collected more than 10 years after starting antiretroviral therapy. The source of these receptors is a man aged 25-40 years with HIV.

The chain uses TRBV6-5 and TRBJ1-5; 8 bases fit TRBD1. Trimming removed 0 bases from V and 5 bases from J; junction bases left unmatched: 3. In germline, CDR1 is MNHEY, CDR2 SVGAGI. This CDR3 region has 15 residues. The CDR3: CASSYSQGADQPQHF. The CDR3 coding sequence is TGTGCCAGCAGTTACTCGCAGGGGGCGGATCAGCCCCAGCATTTT.

This chain links TRBV28 with TRBJ2-7; D is possibly TRBD2 (5 bases). This CDR3 spans 11 amino acids. V was trimmed by 6 bases and J by 12 bases, leaving 15 bases between them. Germline CDR1 MDHEN, CDR2 SYDVKM. The CDR3 spells CASSQERSPYF. CDR3 nucleotides: TGTGCCAGCAGCCAGGAGCGGTCACCGTACTTC.

The rearrangement uses TRBV29-1 and TRBJ1-1; D is undetermined. The V end lost 3 bases, the J end lost 3 bases, and 14 bases lay between the germline ends. The CDR3 has 14 residues. Germline CDR1 is SQVTM and CDR2 is ANQGSEA. The CDR3 nucleotides read TGCAGCGTTGATCCGGGTTCCCATTACACTGAAGCTTTCTTT. Translated: CSVDPGSHYTEAFF.

This chain uses TRBV9 with TRBJ1-1, with unresolved D. V was cut by 0 bases and J by 8 bases, with 8 bases left in between. This CDR3 contains 12 residues. CDR1 and CDR2 from the germline V gene are SGDLS and YYNGEE. This CDR3 is CASSVGVSEAFF. In DNA, the CDR3 is TGTGCCAGCAGCGTAGGGGTCTCGGAAGCTTTCTTT.

This chain connects TRBV7-6 to TRBJ2-7; D is ambiguous. Germline V gene lookup returns CDR1 SGHVS and CDR2 FNYEAQ. Trimming removed 5 bases from V and 3 bases from J, with 11 bases in between. The CDR3 runs to 13 residues. CDR3 amino acids: CASSPGRIYEQYF. Here the CDR3 DNA reads TGTGCCAGCAGCCCTGGACGGATCTACGAGCAGTACTTC.

The chain couples TRBV15 to TRBJ2-5; a possible D gene is TRBD1 (5 bases). Germline V gene lookup returns CDR1 LNHNV and CDR2 YYDKDF (reference sequence). This CDR3 comprises 13 residues. The V and J ends lost 1 base and 3 bases respectively, with 6 bases between them. The CDR3 DNA reads TGTGCCACCAGCAGAGCCAGGGAAGAGACCCAGTACTTC. Encoded protein: CATSRAREETQYF.

This chain links TRBV25-1 with TRBJ1-2; D might be TRBD1 (5 bases). Germline lookup yields CDR1 MGHDK and CDR2 SYGVNS. With 5 bases removed from V and 8 bases from J, the gap between germline ends came to 9 bases. The CDR3 loop spans 11 amino acids. The CDR3 sequence is CASSPGEGYTF. The CDR3 DNA follows: TGTGCCAGCAGTCCGGGGGAAGGCTACACCTTC.

The rearrangement links TRBV10-2 to TRBJ1-2; D remains ambiguous. V lost 4 bases and J 0 bases, leaving 15 bases between the germline ends. The CDR3 is 16 residues long. Germline lookup yields CDR1 WSHSY and CDR2 SAAADI. The CDR3: CASSGGNQMANYGYTF. In DNA form, the CDR3 reads TGCGCCAGCAGTGGAGGCAACCAGATGGCTAACTATGGCTACACCTTC.

The chain couples TRBV7-6 to TRBJ2-7; D may match TRBD1 or TRBD2 (5 bases each). The V gene's germline CDR1 is SGHVS and CDR2 FNYEAQ. CDR3 length: 14 amino acids. V was pared by 4 bases and J by 5 bases, with 15 bases between. The DNA for the CDR3 is TGTGCCAGCAGCTCCGGGGACGGGCTCAACGAGCAGTACTTC. Protein sequence: CASSSGDGLNEQYF.

The rearrangement joins TRBV5-4 to TRBJ1-1; 10 nucleotides line up with TRBD1. This CDR3 has 16 residues. The junction had 7 bases not matched to a gene; V was cut back by 5 bases and J by 0 bases. CDR1 is SGHNT, CDR2 YYREEE, per germline (reference sequence). The CDR3, as DNA: TGTGCCAGCAGAATAGGACAGGGGGGCATGAACACTGAAGCTTTCTTT. Amino acid sequence: CASRIGQGGMNTEAFF.

The V call is TRBV15, the J call TRBJ2-5, with 10 positions matching TRBD2. The V and J ends lost 0 bases and 2 bases, in that order; junction bases with no gene match: 12. Germline loops: CDR1 LNHNV, CDR2 YYDKDF (reference sequence). There are 19 residues in the CDR3. The CDR3 bases are TGTGCCACCAGCAGAGATCGAGGGCTAGCGGGGGACCCGCAAGAGACCCAGTACTTC. As protein: CATSRDRGLAGDPQETQYF.

The chain links TRBV10-3 to TRBJ1-2; D is possibly TRBD1 (6 bases). V was cut by 4 bases and J by 0 bases, with 12 bases left in between. CDR3 length: 15 amino acids. Germline-derived CDR1 and CDR2 are ENHRY and SYGVKD. Written as DNA, the CDR3 is TGTGCCATCAGTGGTCGGGACAATTCTAACTATGGCTACACCTTC. Protein sequence: CAISGRDNSNYGYTF.

This chain links TRBV6-6 with TRBJ2-1; D may be TRBD1 (5 bases). Germline values: CDR1 MNHNY, CDR2 SVGAGI (reference sequence). The CDR3 loop spans 12 amino acids. V was pared by 2 bases and J by 13 bases, with 12 bases between. The CDR3 is CASSYLGVDQFF. The CDR3 DNA follows: TGTGCCAGCAGTTACCTAGGGGTGGATCAGTTCTTC.

The chain recombines TRBV28 with TRBJ2-5; D is unclear. The V end lost 1 base, the J end lost 3 bases, and 6 bases lay between the germline ends. This CDR3 contains 13 residues. Germline assignment: CDR1 MDHEN and CDR2 SYDVKM. In nucleotides, the CDR3 is TGTGCCAGCAGTTTATATGGAGAAGAGACCCAGTACTTC. Translating gives CASSLYGEETQYF.